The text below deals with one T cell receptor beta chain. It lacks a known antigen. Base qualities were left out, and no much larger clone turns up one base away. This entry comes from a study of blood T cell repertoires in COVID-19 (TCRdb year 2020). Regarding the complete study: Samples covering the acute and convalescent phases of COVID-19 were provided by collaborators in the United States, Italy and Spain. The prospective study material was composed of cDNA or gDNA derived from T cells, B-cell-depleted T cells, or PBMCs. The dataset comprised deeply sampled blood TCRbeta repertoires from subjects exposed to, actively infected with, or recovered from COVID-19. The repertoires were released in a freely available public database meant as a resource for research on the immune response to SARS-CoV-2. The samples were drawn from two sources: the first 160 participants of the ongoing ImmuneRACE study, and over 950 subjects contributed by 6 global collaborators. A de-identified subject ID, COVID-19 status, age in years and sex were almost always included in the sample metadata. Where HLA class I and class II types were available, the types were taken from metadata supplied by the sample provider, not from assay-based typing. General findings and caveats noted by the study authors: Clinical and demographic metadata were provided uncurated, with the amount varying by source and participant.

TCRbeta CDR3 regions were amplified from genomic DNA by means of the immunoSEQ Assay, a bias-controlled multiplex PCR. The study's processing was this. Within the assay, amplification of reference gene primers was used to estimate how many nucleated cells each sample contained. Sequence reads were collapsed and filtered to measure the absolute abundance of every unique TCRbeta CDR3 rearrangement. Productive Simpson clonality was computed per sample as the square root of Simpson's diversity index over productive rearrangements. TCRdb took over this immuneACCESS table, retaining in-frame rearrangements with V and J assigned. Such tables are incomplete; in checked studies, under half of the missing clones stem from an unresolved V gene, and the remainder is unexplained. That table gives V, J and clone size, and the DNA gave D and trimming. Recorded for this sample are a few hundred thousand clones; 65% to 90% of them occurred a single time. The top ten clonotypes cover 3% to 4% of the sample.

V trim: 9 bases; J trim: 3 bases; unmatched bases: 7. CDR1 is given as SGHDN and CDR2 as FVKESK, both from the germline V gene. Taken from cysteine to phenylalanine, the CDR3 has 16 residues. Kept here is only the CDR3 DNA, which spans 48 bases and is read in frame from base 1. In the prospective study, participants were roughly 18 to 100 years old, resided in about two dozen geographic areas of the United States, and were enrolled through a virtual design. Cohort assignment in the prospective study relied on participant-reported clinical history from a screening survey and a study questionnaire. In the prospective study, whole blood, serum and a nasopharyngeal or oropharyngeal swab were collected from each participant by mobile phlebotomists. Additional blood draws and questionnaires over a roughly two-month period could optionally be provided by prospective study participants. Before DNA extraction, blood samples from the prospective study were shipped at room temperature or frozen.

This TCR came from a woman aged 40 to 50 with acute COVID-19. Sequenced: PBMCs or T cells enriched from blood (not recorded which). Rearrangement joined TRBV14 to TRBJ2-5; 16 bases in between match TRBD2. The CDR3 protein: CARRPGTSGGEETQYF. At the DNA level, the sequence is TGTGCCAGACGACCGGGGACTAGCGGGGGGGAAGAGACCCAGTACTTC.